A selection of T cell receptor beta chains follows, all from one sample in a study of shared clonotypes between healthy human individuals. Sequencing was performed with immunoSEQ multiplex PCR; in TCRdb, only in-frame clones are kept and a portion is missing. Seen here are fewer than 2.5 million clones, roughly 93% observed once, and the top ten hold approximately 0.37%. The material sequenced was naive CD4+ T cells from PBMCs. Source of these receptors: a man between 18 and 29 years old in good health. Some clones in this sample may be carry-over from other donors' samples. The CDR3 runs from the conserved cysteine through the conserved F or W. The D gene is left open where the match is weak. Clone size is shown for a subset of rows, as once, few, many or a class of expanded clone.

d_call j_call v_call clone_size cdr3_nt cdr3_aa
TRBD2 TRBJ2-7 TRBV7-2 - TGTGCCAGCAGCTTAAGTAGCGGGAGGGAGCAGTACTTC CASSLSSGREQYF
TRBD2 TRBJ2-1 TRBV30 - TGTGCCTGGAGTGTAGAAGGCCTAGCGGCCTACAATGAGCAGTTCTTC CAWSVEGLAAYNEQFF
TRBD2 TRBJ2-1 TRBV5-6 - TGTGCCAGCAGCCCCATAGCGGGAGGGCCGGGGGAGCAGTTCTTC CASSPIAGGPGEQFF
- TRBJ2-3 TRBV27 once TGTGCCAGCAGCACCCCGGGGTTTATAGATACGCAGTATTTT CASSTPGFIDTQYF
- TRBJ2-7 TRBV4-3 - TGCGCCAGCAGCCAAGATACCAGCAGGGGCTCGAGCTCCTACGAGCAGTACTTC CASSQDTSRGSSSYEQYF
- TRBJ1-1 TRBV2 - TGTGCCAGCCAGGGGTACGTTTCGAACACTGAAGCTTTCTTT CASQGYVSNTEAFF
TRBD1 TRBJ1-1 TRBV5-1 - TGCGCCAGCAGCGGAGGGACAGGGGCGAACACTGAAGCTTTCTTT CASSGGTGANTEAFF
- TRBJ2-3 TRBV19 - TGTGCCAGTAGTAGGTGGGGCGGGACGGGAGATACGCAGTATTTT CASSRWGGTGDTQYF
- TRBJ2-5 TRBV7-3 - TGTGCCAGCAGCAAGAGTGGAAGAGAGACCCAGTACTTC CASSKSGRETQYF
- TRBJ2-3 TRBV9 once TGTGCCAGCACCGTTTGGGACAACACAGATACGCAGTATTTT CASTVWDNTDTQYF
- TRBJ2-7 TRBV5-1 once TGCGCCAGCAGCCCCATGACTAACCACGAGCAGTACTTC CASSPMTNHEQYF
TRBD1 TRBJ2-7 TRBV4-1 - TGCGCCAGCAGCCAAGTAGTAAGTCTGGGACAGAGCTCCTACGAGCAGTACTTC CASSQVVSLGQSSYEQYF
- TRBJ2-7 TRBV28 once TGTGCCATCTGTAGCGGTGGTCCTCCCGGCGAGCAGTACTTC CAICSGGPPGEQYF
- TRBJ2-2 TRBV4-2 - TGTGCCAGCAGCCAAGAGCCGGCGCCCAACACCGGGGAGCTGTTTTTT CASSQEPAPNTGELFF
TRBD1 TRBJ1-1 TRBV6-6 - TGTGCCAGCAGCCTACAGGGGGAGAACACTGAAGCTTTCTTT CASSLQGENTEAFF
- TRBJ2-1 TRBV6-5 - TGTGCCAGCAGTCCGTCCTCGGCACACAATGAGCAGTTCTTC CASSPSSAHNEQFF
- TRBJ1-4 TRBV2 - TGTGCCAGCACCCAGGGAAGTTGGGAAAAACTGTTTTTT CASTQGSWEKLFF
- TRBJ2-5 TRBV5-1 - TGCGCCAGCACCAGGGGTTACCAAGAGACCCAGTACTTC CASTRGYQETQYF
- TRBJ1-4 TRBV15 - TGTGCCACCAGTACTCCGGGCTCCCCCCGGGAAAAACTGTTTTTT CATSTPGSPREKLFF
- TRBJ2-3 TRBV18 - TGTGCCAGCTCACCACCTTTCGGTTCTAGCACAGATACGCAGTATTTT CASSPPFGSSTDTQYF
- TRBJ2-1 TRBV11-1 - TGTGCCAGCAGCTTCAGCTCCTACAATGAGCAGTTCTTC CASSFSSYNEQFF
- TRBJ1-4 TRBV2 - TGTGCCAGCAGTGGGGAACGGGGTGAAAAACTGTTTTTT CASSGERGEKLFF
- TRBJ1-2 TRBV5-1 - TGCGCCAGCAGCTTGGGGGTATTGGGCAGAGATGGCTACACCTTC CASSLGVLGRDGYTF
- TRBJ2-2 TRBV21-1 - TGTGCCAGCAGCAGGGATAGCGGGAAAGTTGACACCGGGGAGCTGTTTTTT CASSRDSGKVDTGELFF
TRBD2 TRBJ2-1 TRBV7-3 - TGTGCCAGCAGCTTGACAGGGCTAGCGGGAGAAAGTGAGCAGTTCTTC CASSLTGLAGESEQFF
- TRBJ1-1 TRBV13 few TGTGCCAGCAGCGACGATAAGTACACTGAAGCTTTCTTT CASSDDKYTEAFF
- TRBJ1-5 TRBV15 few TGTGCCACCAGCAGGGTTAGGCTCTACGACAATCAGCCCCAGCATTTT CATSRVRLYDNQPQHF
- TRBJ1-4 TRBV18 - TGTGCCAGCTCACCTCGGAGGGAGGGTGAAAAACTGTTTTTT CASSPRREGEKLFF
- TRBJ2-1 TRBV7-9 - TGTGCCAGCAGGACCCGCCTCGGGAGTATGACCTACAATGAGCAGTTCTTC CASRTRLGSMTYNEQFF